This T cell receptor beta chain was recovered during a study of early T cells in non-severe SARS-CoV-2 infection. Study in general: Sequencing of bulk RNA from unsorted whole blood was done, without chain pairing. Whole-study findings and limits: There was a bias toward anti-spike CD8 responses in VDJdb matching, which missed private and CD4 specificities.

This clonotype was detected many times. Its antigen is unknown. Unique molecular identifiers tagged individual cDNA molecules. Each CDR3 protein gets one entry after TCRdb re-called the 5' RACE reads with MiXCR. The sample holds tens of thousands of distinct CDR3 sequences, about 12% seen once. The V gene's germline CDR1 is MDHEN and CDR2 SYDVKM. This CDR3 is 19 amino acids long. Deletions cut 6 bases from V and 0 bases from J, with 21 bases between. The clonotype comes from an adult who was a healthcare worker with PCR-confirmed SARS-CoV-2 infection or an uninfected control (not recorded which). The sequenced sample consisted of whole blood. This rearrangement joins TRBV28 to TRBJ2-6; a weak D match, TRBD2 (6 bases). The CDR3 protein is CASSPRPGTSASGANVLTF. CDR3 in DNA: TGTGCCAGCAGCCCGCGCCCCGGGACTTCCGCCTCTGGGGCCAACGTCCTGACTTTC.